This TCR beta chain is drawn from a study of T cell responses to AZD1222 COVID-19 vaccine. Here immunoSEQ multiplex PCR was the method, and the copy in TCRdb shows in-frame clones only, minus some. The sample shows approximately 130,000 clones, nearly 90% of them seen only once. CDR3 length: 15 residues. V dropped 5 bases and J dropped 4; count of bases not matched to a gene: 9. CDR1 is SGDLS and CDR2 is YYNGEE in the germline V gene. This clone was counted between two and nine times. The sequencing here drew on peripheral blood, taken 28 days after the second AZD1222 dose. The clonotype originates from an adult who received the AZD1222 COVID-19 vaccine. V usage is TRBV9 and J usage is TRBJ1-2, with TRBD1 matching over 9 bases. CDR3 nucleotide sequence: TGTGCCAGCAGAACTTTCACAGGGGGCTCCTATGGCTACACCTTC. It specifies CASRTFTGGSYGYTF.